The clone carrying this TCR beta chain was counted only a few times. Its antigen remains unknown. MiXCR, run by TCRdb on the 5' RACE reads, gives a single entry per CDR3 protein. The sample has around 10,000 distinct CDR3 sequences, around a quarter seen once. The sorted Tregs were CD4+CD25+CD127-/low cells. From germline, CDR1 is SGHRS and CDR2 YFSETQ. V lost 4 bases, J lost 7 bases, and 11 bases lay in between. This CDR3 contains 12 residues. Study-wide points: Tumor Treg TCRs overlapped most with tumor naive CD4+ cells.

This TCR was recovered from a female donor with breast cancer. Input material: Tregs sorted from a lymph node. The chain links TRBV5-1 to TRBJ1-1; possibly TRBD1 for D (5 bases). This chain's CDR3 is CASSGAEGEAFF. CDR3 sequence (DNA): TGCGCCAGCAGCGGGGCCGAGGGTGAAGCTTTCTTT. Variable domain in full (rest from reference TRBV5-1 and TRBJ1-1): KAGVTQTPRYLIKTRGQQVTLSCSPISGHRSVSWYQQTPGQGLQFLFEYFSETQRNKGNFPGRFSGRQFSNSRSEMNVSTLELGDSALYLCASSGAEGEAFFGQGTRLTVV.